The TCR beta chain described here comes from a study of blood T cell repertoires in COVID-19. At the level of the study: Some COVID-19 samples were acute and others convalescent; all came from the United States, Italy and Spain.

Per germline, CDR1 LNHDA and CDR2 SQIVND (reference sequence). V was trimmed by 5 bases and J by 2 bases, leaving 11 bases between them. CDR3 length: 14 residues. Measured with immunoSEQ multiplex PCR; TCRdb has only the in-frame clones, and not every one. The sample contains about 300,000 clones, approximately 83% of which appear only once. This TCR was recovered from a woman aged 45 to 65 who had recovered from COVID-19. The chain is built from TRBV19 and TRBJ2-3; D is perhaps TRBD2 (7 bases). The sequenced sample consisted of peripheral blood. The CDR3 loop reads CASSPGGYTDTQYF. The CDR3 DNA reads as TGTGCCAGTAGTCCGGGGGGCTACACAGATACGCAGTATTTT. The full variable domain, rest sourced from reference TRBV19 and TRBJ2-3, is DGGITQSPKYLFRKEGQNVTLSCEQNLNHDAMYWYRQDPGQGLRLIYYSQIVNDFQKGDIAEGYSVSREKKESFPLTVTSAQKNPTAFYLCASSPGGYTDTQYFGPGTRLTVL.